Each of the 25 T cell receptor beta chains below was sequenced from the same sample in a study of T cell repertoires in cytomegalovirus infection. No antigen is known for these receptors. MiXCR, run by TCRdb on the reads, gives a single entry per CDR3 protein. The repertoire holds roughly 800,000 distinct CDR3 sequences, with under 35% as singletons. The sequenced sample was cultured CD8+ T cells from PBMCs, obtained from culture after CMV antigen stimulation. The origin of the receptors is a human donor in good health (CMV status not recorded). Some clones in this sample may be carry-over from other donors' samples.

The chain combines TRBV24-1 with TRBJ2-6, with D uncertain. The CDR3 contains 15 residues. V shed 1 base and J shed 4 bases, with 7 bases lying between them. Germline loops: CDR1 KGHDR, CDR2 SFDVKD. CDR3 in DNA: TGTGCCACCAGTGATTTTGGAACCGGGGCCAACGTCCTGACTTTC. This encodes CATSDFGTGANVLTF.

This clonotype was picked up a small number of times. The rearrangement links TRBV20-1 to TRBJ1-2; 10 bases align to TRBD1. Germline V gene lookup returns CDR1 DFQATT and CDR2 SNEGSKA (reference sequence). The CDR3 totals 14 residues. The V and J ends lost 0 bases and 5 bases, in that order; junction bases with no gene match: 3. Here the CDR3 DNA reads TGCAGTGCTAGAGATCGGACAGGGGGGTATGGCTACACCTTC. Translating it yields CSARDRTGGYGYTF.

The rearrangement uses TRBV5-6 and TRBJ2-7; TRBD2 matches at 9 bases. CDR1 is SGHDT and CDR2 is YYEEEE in the germline V gene. The V segment lost 3 bases and the J segment 0 bases; nucleotides outside the gene matches: 10. The CDR3 totals 17 residues. DNA for the CDR3: TGTGCCAGCAGCTCCCTAAGCGGGGGGTACAACTCCTACGAGCAGTACGTC. Translation gives CASSSLSGGYNSYEQYV.

Ten or more counts support this clonotype. This chain joins TRBV7-9 and TRBJ1-4; possible D gene TRBD1, 5 bases. This CDR3 is built from 15 residues. Germline-derived CDR1 and CDR2 are SEHNR and FQNEAQ (reference sequence). V lost 4 bases and J lost 6, with 15 bases in between. The CDR3 sequence is CASSSPGTAYEKLFF. CDR3 coding DNA: TGTGCCAGCAGCTCCCCCGGGACGGCGTATGAAAAACTGTTTTTT.

Concerning this clonotype: A much larger clone lies one base from this, so it may be a read error. The genes are TRBV7-6 and TRBJ1-2, with D uncertain. The germline V gene has CDR1 SGHVS and CDR2 FNYEAQ. V was pared by 5 bases and J by 2 bases, with 21 bases between. The CDR3 contains 17 residues. DNA of the CDR3: TGTGCCAGCAGCATAGTAACATTAAGAGAGGTGAACTATGGCTACACCTTC. Translated, it gives CASSIVTLREVNYGYTF.

This clonotype was counted only a few times. V is TRBV4-1 and J is TRBJ2-1; D is possibly TRBD1 (5 bases). Germline V gives CDR1 MGHRA, CDR2 YSYEKL. Deletions cut 6 bases from V and 8 bases from J, with 11 bases between. The CDR3 totals 12 residues. As DNA, the CDR3 is TGCGCCAGCAGTATTTTAGGGGATGAGCAGTTCTTC. This gives the protein CASSILGDEQFF.

This chain uses TRBV20-1 with TRBJ2-7; TRBD1 might be the D (5 bases). This CDR3 is built from 13 residues. Germline values: CDR1 DFQATT, CDR2 SNEGSKA (reference sequence). Trimming pared 3 bases from V and 7 bases from J, leaving 16 bases between. CDR3 sequence (DNA): TGCAGTGCTAGTGGCGACAGCCGGTATGAGCAGTACGTC. It translates to CSASGDSRYEQYV.

V usage is TRBV15 and J usage is TRBJ2-7, with no clear D. The germline V gene has CDR1 LNHNV and CDR2 YYDKDF (reference sequence). This CDR3 region has 12 residues. V was pared by 0 bases and J by 5 bases, with 5 bases between. The CDR3 sequence is CATSRDRNEQYF. Here the CDR3 DNA reads TGTGCCACCAGCAGAGATAGGAACGAGCAGTACTTC. Based on the CDR3 plus reference TRBV15 and TRBJ2-7, the full variable domain is DAMVIQNPRYQVTQFGKPVTLSCSQTLNHNVMYWYQQKSSQAPKLLFHYYDKDFNNEADTPDNFQSRRPNTSFCFLDIRSPGLGDTAMYLCATSRDRNEQYFGPGTRLTVT.

The rearrangement joins TRBV16 to TRBJ2-6, with 9 bases aligning to TRBD1. The germline V gene has CDR1 KGHSY and CDR2 FQNENV. The CDR3 loop spans 20 amino acids. The trim removed 2 bases at V and 1 base at J, leaving 12 bases unmatched. CDR3 amino acids: CASSQAGQGIVLSGANVLTF. The CDR3 DNA follows: TGTGCCAGCAGCCAAGCGGGACAGGGTATAGTCTTATCTGGGGCCAACGTCCTGACTTTC.

The rearrangement joins TRBV4-3 to TRBJ1-1; no definite D call. Trimming removed 1 base at V and 5 bases at J, with 20 bases between. Per germline, CDR1 LGHNA and CDR2 YSLEER. The CDR3 extends over 17 amino acids. The CDR3 sequence: CASSQATAEPGWTEAFF. The CDR3 coding sequence is TGCGCCAGCAGCCAAGCTACGGCAGAACCCGGGTGGACTGAAGCTTTCTTT.

This clonotype has a count of ten or more. The V and J genes are TRBV7-6 and TRBJ1-1, with D perhaps TRBD1 (5 bases). Per germline, CDR1 SGHVS and CDR2 FNYEAQ. CDR3 size: 16 residues. V was pared by 1 base and J by 4 bases, with 16 bases between. This CDR3 reads CASSLGVGGFSTEAFF. The CDR3, as DNA: TGTGCCAGCAGCTTAGGTGTTGGGGGTTTCAGCACTGAAGCTTTCTTT.

The rearrangement uses TRBV5-5 and TRBJ2-5, with D perhaps matching TRBD2 (6 bases). Per the germline V gene, CDR1 is SGHKS and CDR2 is YYEKEE (reference sequence). This CDR3 comprises 16 residues. Between the trimmed V and J ends, which lost 6 bases and 3 bases, there was a span of 21 bases. CDR3 DNA: TGTGCCAGCACCCGCGGGGATGCGGGGCATGAAGAGACCCAGTACTTC. Amino acids: CASTRGDAGHEETQYF.

This clonotype was detected only a few times. This chain links TRBV6-2 or TRBV6-3 with TRBJ2-2; no definite D call. From germline, CDR1 is MNHEY and CDR2 SVGEGT. Trimming stripped 7 bases from V and 3 bases from J, with 6 bases between. CDR3 size: 12 residues. The CDR3 DNA follows: TGTGCCAGCACCCAGTACACCGGGGAGCTGTTTTTT. Protein: CASTQYTGELFF.

This clonotype has more than one count but fewer than ten. The V and J genes are TRBV27 and TRBJ1-5; perhaps TRBD1 as D (6 bases). V gave up 1 base and J gave up 4 bases, with 14 bases separating them. The germline CDR1 and CDR2 sequences are MNHEY and SMNVEV (reference sequence). The CDR3 has 16 residues. The CDR3 is CASSLLGRGLNQPQHF. In DNA, the CDR3 is TGTGCCAGCAGTTTATTGGGCAGGGGCCTTAATCAGCCCCAGCATTTT.

The table lists this clonotype with a few counts. The chain couples TRBV11-1 to TRBJ2-2; 8 bases are a match to TRBD2. V gave up 3 bases and J gave up 5 bases; unmatched junction bases: 17. Germline V CDR1 and CDR2: SGHAT, FQDESV (reference sequence). There are 19 residues in the CDR3. CDR3 DNA sequence: TGTGCCAGCAGCTTCCCTGAGAGCGGGGGAAAAGGGGATACCGGGGAGCTGTTTTTT. Protein product: CASSFPESGGKGDTGELFF.

This clonotype has more than one count but fewer than ten. This rearrangement joins TRBV4-2 to TRBJ1-4; TRBD1 matches 7 bases. Germline CDR1 reads LGHNA; CDR2 reads YNFKEQ. CDR3 length: 16 amino acids. V shed 6 bases and J 6 bases; nucleotides not matched to a gene: 13. DNA for the CDR3: TGTGCCAGCAGTGGACAGGCTTGGGATACAGATGAAAAACTGTTTTTT. Translation: CASSGQAWDTDEKLFF.

This clonotype was counted between two and nine times. This chain links TRBV6-6 with TRBJ1-5; perhaps TRBD1 as D (6 bases). Trimming stripped 5 bases from V and 0 bases from J, with 17 bases between. The CDR3 loop spans 17 amino acids. The germline CDR1 and CDR2 sequences are MNHNY and SVGAGI (reference sequence). The CDR3 coding sequence is TGTGCCAGCAGTCCCATACAGGGAGACTATAGCAATCAGCCCCAGCATTTT. It specifies CASSPIQGDYSNQPQHF.

This clonotype has only a few counts. The rearrangement uses TRBV13 and TRBJ1-1; no reliable D call. Germline V CDR1 and CDR2: PRHDT, FYEKMQ (reference sequence). Deletions cut 3 bases from V and 6 bases from J, with 11 bases between. The CDR3 covers 13 residues. In DNA form, the CDR3 reads TGTGCCAGCAGCTTGAACGAGGCTGCTGAAGCTTTCTTT. Its protein product is CASSLNEAAEAFF.

In its sample, this clonotype was seen many times. This rearrangement joins TRBV6-6 to TRBJ1-1; 9 nucleotides match TRBD1. V dropped 2 bases and J dropped 1; count of bases not matched to a gene: 5. The CDR3 runs to 16 residues. CDR1 and CDR2 (germline): MNHNY, SVGAGI (reference sequence). DNA for the CDR3: TGTGCCAGCAGTTACCTAGGACAGGGGCCGAACACTGAAGCTTTCTTT. Protein sequence: CASSYLGQGPNTEAFF.

CDR3 coding DNA: TGTGCCAGCAGTTCCGAGGGCTGGGATGAGCAGTTCTTC. This codes for CASSSEGWDEQFF. The rearrangement uses TRBV6-2 or TRBV6-3 and TRBJ2-1; tentative D call: TRBD2 (5 bases). Trimming shortened V by 4 bases and J by 8 bases, and 12 bases separated the two germline ends. Germline loops: CDR1 MNHEY, CDR2 SVGEGT. The CDR3 runs to 13 residues.

J is TRBJ1-1 and V is TRBV20-1; D is unresolved. Trimming pared 0 bases from V and 0 bases from J, leaving 14 bases between. The CDR3 has 16 residues. CDR1 and CDR2 from the germline V gene are DFQATT and SNEGSKA (reference sequence). The CDR3 reads CSARDMDGGMNTEAFF. The CDR3 DNA sequence: TGCAGTGCTAGAGATATGGACGGAGGGATGAACACTGAAGCTTTCTTT.

This clonotype was detected ten times or more. J is TRBJ1-1 and V is TRBV7-2; TRBD1 matches 7 bases. V lost 3 bases and J lost 4; bases outside the gene matches: 5. Per germline, CDR1 SGHTA and CDR2 FQGNSA. CDR3 size: 14 residues. CDR3 DNA: TGTGCCAGCAGCTTGACAGGGAGGGGCACTGAAGCTTTCTTT. It yields the protein CASSLTGRGTEAFF.

The V call is TRBV6-1, the J call TRBJ2-3; perhaps TRBD1 as D (5 bases). The CDR3 is made up of 16 amino acids. V was shortened by 5 bases and J by 1 base, with 16 bases between the two germline ends. Germline V gene sequence: CDR1 MNHNS, CDR2 SASEGT. CDR3 coding DNA: TGTGCCAGCAGTTATAGACAGCGACTGGGCACAGATACGCAGTATTTT. Protein: CASSYRQRLGTDTQYF.

This clonotype was detected a few times. The chain carries TRBV27 and TRBJ1-4; no clear D gene. The V end lost 5 bases, the J end lost 6 bases, and 16 bases lay between the germline ends. The germline gives CDR1 MNHEY, CDR2 SMNVEV (reference sequence). This CDR3 region has 15 residues. CDR3 in DNA: TGTGCCAGCAGTCCACACCCCCGGAATCATGAAAAACTGTTTTTT. Residues: CASSPHPRNHEKLFF.

The chain links TRBV6-2 or TRBV6-3 to TRBJ2-1; a weak D match, TRBD2 (6 bases). Trimming removed 2 bases at V and 7 bases at J, with 9 bases between. In germline, CDR1 is MNHEY, CDR2 SVGEGT. This CDR3 is built from 13 residues. In DNA, the CDR3 is TGTGCCAGCAGTTACGGGAGGCTTAATGAGCAGTTCTTC. Its protein is CASSYGRLNEQFF.